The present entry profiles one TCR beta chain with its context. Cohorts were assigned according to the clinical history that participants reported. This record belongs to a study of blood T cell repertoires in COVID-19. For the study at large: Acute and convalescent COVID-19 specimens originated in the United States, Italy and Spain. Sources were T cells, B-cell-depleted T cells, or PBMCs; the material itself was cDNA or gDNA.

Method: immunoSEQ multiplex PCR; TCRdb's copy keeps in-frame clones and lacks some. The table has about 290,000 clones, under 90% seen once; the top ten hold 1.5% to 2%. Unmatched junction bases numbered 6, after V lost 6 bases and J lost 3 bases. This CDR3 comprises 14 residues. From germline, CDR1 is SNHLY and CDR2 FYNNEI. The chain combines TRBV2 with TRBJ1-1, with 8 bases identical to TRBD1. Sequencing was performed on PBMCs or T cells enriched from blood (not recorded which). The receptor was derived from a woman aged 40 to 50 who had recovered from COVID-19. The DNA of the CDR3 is TGTGCCAGCAGGCCCGACAGGGGTGACACTGAAGCTTTCTTT. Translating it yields CASRPDRGDTEAFF.